The next 3 T cell receptor beta chains were all read from a single sample in a study of shared clonotypes between healthy human individuals. Naivety among CD8 cells was defined by CD45RO negativity and positive CCR7 selection, thereby excluding terminally differentiated effector memory CD45RA+ cells. The data were produced by immunoSEQ multiplex PCR, yet TCRdb's version contains in-frame clones alone and is incomplete. Among around 2,000,000 clones listed, around 93% were seen once. The sample was naive CD8+ T cells from PBMCs. The receptors shown here come from a man aged 18 to 30 in good health. Some clones in this sample may be carry-over from other donors' samples.

J is TRBJ2-2 and V is TRBV4-1, with D uncertain. Germline V gene sequence: CDR1 MGHRA, CDR2 YSYEKL. The CDR3 runs 14 residues. V shed 1 base and J shed 3 bases, with 6 bases lying between them. The CDR3 reads CASSQVGYTGELFF. DNA for the CDR3: TGCGCCAGCAGCCAAGTGGGTTACACCGGGGAGCTGTTTTTT.

The chain uses TRBV7-9 and TRBJ2-6, with D hard to call. V gave up 4 bases and J gave up 0 bases, with 10 bases separating them. From germline, CDR1 is SEHNR and CDR2 FQNEAQ (reference sequence). This CDR3 is built from 16 residues. CDR3 sequence (DNA): TGTGCCAGCAGCTCACAGACGGGCTCTGGGGCCAACGTCCTGACTTTC. Its protein product is CASSSQTGSGANVLTF.

This chain connects TRBV9 to TRBJ2-7; 9 bases are shared with TRBD2. V gave up 0 bases and J gave up 5 bases; unmatched junction bases: 12. CDR1 is SGDLS, CDR2 YYNGEE, per germline. This CDR3 comprises 17 residues. CDR3 in amino acids: CASSVVGGPAGGDEQYF. The DNA of the CDR3 is TGTGCCAGCAGCGTAGTCGGGGGCCCAGCGGGAGGCGACGAGCAGTACTTC.